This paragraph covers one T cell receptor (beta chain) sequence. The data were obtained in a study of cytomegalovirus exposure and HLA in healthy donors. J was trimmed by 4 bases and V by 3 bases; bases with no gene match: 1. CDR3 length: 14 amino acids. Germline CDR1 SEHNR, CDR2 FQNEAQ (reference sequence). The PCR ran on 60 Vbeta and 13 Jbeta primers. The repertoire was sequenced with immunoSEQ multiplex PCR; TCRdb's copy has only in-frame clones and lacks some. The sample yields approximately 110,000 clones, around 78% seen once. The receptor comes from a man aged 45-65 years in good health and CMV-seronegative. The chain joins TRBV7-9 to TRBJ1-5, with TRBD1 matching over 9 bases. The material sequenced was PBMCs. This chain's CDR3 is CASSFGQGNQPQHF. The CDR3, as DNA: TGTGCCAGCAGCTTTGGACAGGGGAATCAGCCCCAGCATTTT.